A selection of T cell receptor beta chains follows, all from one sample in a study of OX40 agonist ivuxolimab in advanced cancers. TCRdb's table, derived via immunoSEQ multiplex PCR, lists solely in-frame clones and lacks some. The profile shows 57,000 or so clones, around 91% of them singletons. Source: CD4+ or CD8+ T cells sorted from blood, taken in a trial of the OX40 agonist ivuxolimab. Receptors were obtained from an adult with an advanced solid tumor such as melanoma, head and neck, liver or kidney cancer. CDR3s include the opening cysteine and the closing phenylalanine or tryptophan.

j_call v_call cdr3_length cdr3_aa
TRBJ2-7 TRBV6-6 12 CASSYSGTEEYF
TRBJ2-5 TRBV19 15 CASSIGGMLQETQYF
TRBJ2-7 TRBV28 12 CASSPTDYEQYF
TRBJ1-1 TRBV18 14 CASSPGQGYIEIFF
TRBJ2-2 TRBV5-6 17 CASSSPFDGRGPGELFF
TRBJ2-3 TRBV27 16 CASSLSGPSLTDTQYF
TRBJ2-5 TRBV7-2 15 CASSWSTSGQETQYF
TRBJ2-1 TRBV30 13 CAWSVGRGHEQFF
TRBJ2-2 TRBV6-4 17 CASSVEMRDPNTGELFF
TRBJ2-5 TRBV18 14 CASSPAETQETQYF
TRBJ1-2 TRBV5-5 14 CASSLNLGPYGYTF
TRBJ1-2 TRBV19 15 CASSIEGSSNYGYTF
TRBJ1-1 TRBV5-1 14 CASSPGTDNTEAFF
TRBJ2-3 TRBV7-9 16 CASSFRQLLNTDTQYF
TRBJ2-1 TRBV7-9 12 CASSPGGRSQFF
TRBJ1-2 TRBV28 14 CASSPLPGTRGYTF
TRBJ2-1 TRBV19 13 CASSEASYNEQFF
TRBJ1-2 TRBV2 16 CASSEGPGGWDYGYTF
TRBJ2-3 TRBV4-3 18 CASSQDRASGRRGDTQYF
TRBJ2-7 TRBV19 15 CASSFSLVAEYEQYF
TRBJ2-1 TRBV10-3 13 CAISETSYNEQFF
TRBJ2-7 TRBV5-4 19 CASSSEDGTSGRNSYEQYF
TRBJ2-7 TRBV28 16 CASNSRGVGRPYEQYF
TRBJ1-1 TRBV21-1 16 CASSKVSGRADTEAFF
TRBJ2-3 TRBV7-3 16 CASSSPLEGDTDTQYF
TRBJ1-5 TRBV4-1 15 CASSHRGYSNQPQHF
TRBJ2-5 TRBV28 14 CASSTGTGAETQYF